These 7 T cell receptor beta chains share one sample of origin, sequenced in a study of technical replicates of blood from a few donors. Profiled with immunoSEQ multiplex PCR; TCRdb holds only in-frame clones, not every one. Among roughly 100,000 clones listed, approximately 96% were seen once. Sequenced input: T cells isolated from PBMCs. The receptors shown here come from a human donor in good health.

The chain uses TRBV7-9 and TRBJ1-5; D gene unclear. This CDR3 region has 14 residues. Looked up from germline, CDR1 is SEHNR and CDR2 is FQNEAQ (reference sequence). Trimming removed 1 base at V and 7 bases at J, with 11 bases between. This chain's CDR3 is CASSLGGGPQPQHF. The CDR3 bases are TGTGCCAGCAGCTTAGGTGGAGGACCCCAGCCCCAGCATTTT.

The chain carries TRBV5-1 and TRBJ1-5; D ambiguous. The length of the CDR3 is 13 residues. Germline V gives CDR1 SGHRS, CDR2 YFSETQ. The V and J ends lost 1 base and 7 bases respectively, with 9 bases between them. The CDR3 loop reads CASSLSGFQPQHF. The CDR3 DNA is TGCGCCAGCAGCTTGAGCGGGTTCCAGCCCCAGCATTTT.

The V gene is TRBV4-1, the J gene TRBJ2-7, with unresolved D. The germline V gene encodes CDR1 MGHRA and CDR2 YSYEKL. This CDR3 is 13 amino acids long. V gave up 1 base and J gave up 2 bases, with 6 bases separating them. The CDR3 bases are TGCGCCAGCAGCCAAGGGTCGGCCTACGAGCAGTACTTC. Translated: CASSQGSAYEQYF.

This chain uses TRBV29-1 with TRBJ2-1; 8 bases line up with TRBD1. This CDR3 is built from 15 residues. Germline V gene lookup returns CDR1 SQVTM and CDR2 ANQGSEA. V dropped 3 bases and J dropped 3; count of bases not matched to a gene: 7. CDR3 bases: TGCAGCGTTGAGGTCACAGGGGGAAACTACAATGAGCAGTTCTTC. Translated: CSVEVTGGNYNEQFF.

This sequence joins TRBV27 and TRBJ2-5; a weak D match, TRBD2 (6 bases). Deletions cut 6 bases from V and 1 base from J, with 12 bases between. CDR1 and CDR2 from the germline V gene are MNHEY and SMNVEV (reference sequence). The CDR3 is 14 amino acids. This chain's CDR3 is CASRDYNSQETQYF. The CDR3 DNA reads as TGTGCCAGCAGGGACTATAACAGCCAAGAGACCCAGTACTTC.

CDR3 coding DNA: TGTGCCAGCAGCGGAAGACAGGGTAGTAAGGAAGGCAATCAGCCCCAGCATTTT. It specifies CASSGRQGSKEGNQPQHF. The chain uses TRBV11-2 and TRBJ1-5, with 7 bases that match TRBD1. V lost 5 bases to trimming and J lost 2 bases; unmatched junction nucleotides: 15. The CDR3 runs to 18 residues. The germline V gene encodes CDR1 SGHAT and CDR2 FQNNGV.

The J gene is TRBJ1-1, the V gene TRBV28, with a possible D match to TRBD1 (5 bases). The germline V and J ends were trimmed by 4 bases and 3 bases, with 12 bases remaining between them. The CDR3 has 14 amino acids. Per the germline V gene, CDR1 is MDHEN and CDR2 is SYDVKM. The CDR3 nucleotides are TGTGCCAGCAGTTCTCGACAGCAGTACACTGAAGCTTTCTTT. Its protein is CASSSRQQYTEAFF. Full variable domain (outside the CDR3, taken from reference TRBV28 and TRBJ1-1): DVKVTQSSRYLVKRTGEKVFLECVQDMDHENMFWYRQDPGLGLRLIYFSYDVKMKEKGDIPEGYSVSREKKERFSLILESASTNQTSMYLCASSSRQQYTEAFFGQGTRLTVV.